Shown below are 24 T cell receptor beta chains from a single sample sequenced in a study of patients and donors after allogeneic stem cell transplantation. One entry per CDR3 protein results from TCRdb running MiXCR on the RT-PCR reads. This repertoire shows about 57,000 distinct CDR3 sequences, less than 15% found once; its top ten account for 25% to 40%. The specimen was blood, either unsorted or a sorted T cell fraction (not recorded which). The receptors derive from a human donor who was either an allogeneic HSCT recipient or a stem cell or donor lymphocyte infusion donor (not recorded which). It is not recorded whose cells these are; they may come from a transplant donor.

The V call is TRBV7-6, the J call TRBJ2-5, with 8 bases aligning to TRBD2. CDR1 and CDR2 (germline): SGHVS, FNYEAQ. The CDR3 extends over 15 amino acids. V lost 3 bases and J lost 9; bases outside the gene matches: 12. The CDR3 reads CASSFGGRPDEAQYF. In nucleotides, the CDR3 is TGTGCCAGCAGCTTCGGCGGGAGGCCGGATGAGGCCCAGTACTTC.

The genes are TRBV29-1 and TRBJ2-1, with D perhaps TRBD1 or TRBD2 (6 bases each). CDR3 length equals 14 residues. Germline CDR1 SQVTM, CDR2 ANQGSEA. The V gene lost 3 bases and the J gene lost 8 bases, with 17 bases spanning the gap. CDR3 residues: CSVERRLGGYEQFF. The CDR3 bases are TGCAGCGTTGAGAGGCGTCTAGGGGGGTATGAGCAGTTCTTC.

This rearrangement joins TRBV7-3 to TRBJ2-1; the D is unclear. The length of the CDR3 is 17 residues. V lost 1 base and J 5 bases, leaving 18 bases between the germline ends. CDR1 and CDR2 (germline): SGHTA, FQGTGA. CDR3 sequence (DNA): TGTGCCAGCAGCTTAAGAACTGGAGCGTCCCAAAACAATGAGCAGTTCTTC. This translates into CASSLRTGASQNNEQFF.

This clonotype has a count of ten or more. This rearrangement joins TRBV5-1 to TRBJ1-1; unclear D gene. The length of the CDR3 is 13 residues. The V gene lost 5 bases and the J gene lost 7 bases, with 15 bases spanning the gap. Per the germline V gene, CDR1 is SGHRS and CDR2 is YFSETQ. CDR3 residues: CASSNTDGLEAFF. The CDR3 nucleotides are TGCGCCAGCAGTAATACGGACGGGCTTGAAGCTTTCTTT. The variable domain in full, completed from reference TRBV5-1 and TRBJ1-1, reads KAGVTQTPRYLIKTRGQQVTLSCSPISGHRSVSWYQQTPGQGLQFLFEYFSETQRNKGNFPGRFSGRQFSNSRSEMNVSTLELGDSALYLCASSNTDGLEAFFGQGTRLTVV.

The CDR3 is CASSLGTGGRPTNEKLFF. CDR3 sequence (DNA): TGTGCCAGCAGCTTAGGGACAGGGGGACGCCCAACTAATGAAAAACTGTTTTTT. The gene calls are TRBV11-2 and TRBJ1-4, with TRBD1 identical over 10 bases. J lost 0 bases, V lost 1 base, and 5 bases had no gene match. The CDR3 totals 18 residues. Looked up from germline, CDR1 is SGHAT and CDR2 is FQNNGV.

The chain joins TRBV29-1 to TRBJ2-7, with D maybe TRBD1 (6 bases). Germline V gene sequence: CDR1 SQVTM, CDR2 ANQGSEA. The length of the CDR3 is 12 residues. Trimming left V 7 bases short and J 2 bases short, with 12 bases between. The CDR3 DNA reads as TGCAGCGCCGGACAGACCCCCTACGAGCAGTACTTC. This gives the protein CSAGQTPYEQYF.

V and J are TRBV24-1 and TRBJ2-1; 11 bases align to TRBD2. In germline, CDR1 is KGHDR, CDR2 SFDVKD. The CDR3 is made up of 15 amino acids. J gave up 8 bases and V 6 bases, and 8 bases lay outside the gene matches. The CDR3 DNA reads TGTGCCACCAGTCAGGGGACTAGCGGCGGCGATGAGCAGTTCTTC. Translating gives CATSQGTSGGDEQFF.

The V gene is TRBV18, the J gene TRBJ2-1; D tentatively fits TRBD1 or TRBD2 (5 bases each). Germline loops: CDR1 KGHSH, CDR2 LQKENI. The CDR3 spans 15 residues. V lost 2 bases to trimming and J lost 9 bases, with 17 bases between them. CDR3 sequence: CASSPKADTQTEQFF. The CDR3 DNA follows: TGTGCCAGCTCACCAAAAGCGGACACCCAAACTGAGCAGTTCTTC.

This clonotype has more than one count but fewer than ten. The J gene is TRBJ2-5, the V gene TRBV7-8, with 10 nucleotides matching TRBD2. The CDR3 is made up of 19 amino acids. CDR1 and CDR2 from the germline V gene are SGHVS and FQNEAQ. Trimming removed 0 bases from V and 4 bases from J; junction bases left unmatched: 14. Here the CDR3 reads CASSLARIPSGRAGETQYF. The CDR3 nucleotides are TGTGCCAGCAGCTTAGCCCGAATTCCGAGCGGGAGGGCCGGAGAGACCCAGTACTTC.

This clonotype has just a few counts. The rearrangement joins TRBV25-1 to TRBJ2-3; 7 positions match TRBD2. The J segment lost 0 bases and the V segment lost 4 bases, leaving 7 bases of the junction unmatched. This CDR3 is built from 16 residues. Germline V gene sequence: CDR1 MGHDK, CDR2 SYGVNS. Here the CDR3 DNA reads TGTGCCAGCAGTGCGGGCGGGAGCCTGAGCACAGATACGCAGTATTTT. Translating it yields CASSAGGSLSTDTQYF. The full variable domain, in which reference TRBV25-1 and TRBJ2-3 provide the parts outside the CDR3, is EADIYQTPRYLVIGTGKKITLECSQTMGHDKMYWYQQDPGMELHLIHYSYGVNSTEKGDLSSESTVSRIRTEHFPLTLESARPSHTSQYLCASSAGGSLSTDTQYFGPGTRLTVL.

The chain joins TRBV12-3 or TRBV12-4 to TRBJ2-3; a weak D match, TRBD1 (5 bases). The CDR3 loop spans 16 amino acids. V was clipped by 2 bases and J by 4 bases, with 16 bases between them. As DNA, the CDR3 is TGTGCCAGCAGTTTATATGGGGCTGGCCCGGCAGATACGCAGTATTTT. This translates into CASSLYGAGPADTQYF.

The chain couples TRBV7-9 to TRBJ2-7; possibly TRBD2 for D (5 bases). The length of the CDR3 is 14 residues. Germline V gene sequence: CDR1 SEHNR, CDR2 FQNEAQ (reference sequence). Trimming pared 3 bases from V and 3 bases from J, leaving 12 bases between. For the CDR3, the DNA is TGTGCCAGCAGCTTCTCTAGCACCCACTACGAGCAGTACTTC. Translated: CASSFSSTHYEQYF.

The rearrangement uses TRBV20-1 and TRBJ2-3; 13 nucleotides align to TRBD2. After removal of 6 bases from V and 3 bases from J, the junction contained 6 bases not matched to a gene. This CDR3 has 15 amino acids. CDR1 DFQATT and CDR2 SNEGSKA come from the germline V gene (reference sequence). CDR3 in DNA: TGCAGTGCCCACGGACTAGCGGGAGTAACAGATACGCAGTATTTT. Amino acid sequence: CSAHGLAGVTDTQYF.

This clonotype was picked up a small number of times. The chain has TRBV6-1 and TRBJ2-1; D is unresolved. The CDR3 sequence is 15 residues long. The V end was cut by 3 bases, the J end by 7 bases, with 16 bases between. Per germline, CDR1 MNHNS and CDR2 SASEGT. The CDR3 bases are TGTGCCAGCAGTGACCCCGGTTGGGTAGGGAATGAGCAGTTCTTC. It encodes CASSDPGWVGNEQFF.

This clonotype was seen repeatedly, ten times or more. The gene calls are TRBV7-8 and TRBJ1-5; D is undetermined. Trimming pared 1 base from V and 3 bases from J, leaving 7 bases between. The CDR3 totals 14 residues. The V gene's germline CDR1 is SGHVS and CDR2 FQNEAQ. CDR3 DNA: TGTGCCAGCAGCTTAGACTCATTCAATCAGCCCCAGCATTTT. It specifies CASSLDSFNQPQHF.

The chain is built from TRBV2 and TRBJ1-1; perhaps TRBD1 as D (5 bases). The length of the CDR3 is 14 residues. CDR1 and CDR2 (germline): SNHLY, FYNNEI. V was cut by 6 bases and J by 0 bases, with 11 bases left in between. The chain's CDR3 is CASRGQLLNTEAFF. The CDR3 DNA reads TGTGCCAGCAGAGGACAACTTCTGAACACTGAAGCTTTCTTT.

This clonotype was seen many times. V and J are TRBV20-1 and TRBJ1-6, with a tentative D call TRBD1 (5 bases). The CDR3 sequence is 13 residues long. The germline gives CDR1 DFQATT, CDR2 SNEGSKA (reference sequence). V was shortened by 5 bases and J by 5 bases, with 10 bases between the two germline ends. CDR3 amino acids: CSAFDSNNSPLHF. The CDR3 DNA follows: TGCAGTGCTTTCGACAGCAATAATTCACCCCTCCACTTT.

This clonotype was counted between two and nine times. This chain uses TRBV5-5 with TRBJ2-3; D is possibly TRBD1 or TRBD2 (5 bases each). Trimming removed 4 bases from V and 8 bases from J, with 11 bases in between. The germline gives CDR1 SGHKS, CDR2 YYEKEE (reference sequence). The CDR3 runs 12 residues. In DNA, the CDR3 is TGTGCCAGCAGCCCCGGGGACGTTACGCAGTATTTT. Amino acid sequence: CASSPGDVTQYF.

In its sample, this clonotype was seen a few times. The chain couples TRBV5-5 to TRBJ2-1, with 11 bases matching TRBD2. V was pared by 4 bases and J by 0 bases, with 21 bases of the junction left unmatched. The CDR3 runs 22 residues. Germline CDR1 reads SGHKS; CDR2 reads YYEKEE (reference sequence). CDR3 amino acids: CASSPRRKIAGGPTSSYNEQFF. CDR3 nucleotide sequence: TGTGCCAGCAGCCCCCGCCGAAAAATAGCGGGAGGGCCAACTAGCTCCTACAATGAGCAGTTCTTC.

This clonotype has a handful of counts. The V and J genes are TRBV10-3 and TRBJ2-1, with D perhaps matching TRBD1 or TRBD2 (5 bases each). The CDR3 contains 15 residues. V was cut by 3 bases and J by 6 bases, with 15 bases left in between. Germline CDR1 and CDR2: ENHRY and SYGVKD. DNA of the CDR3: TGTGCCATCAGTGAAGGGGCTAGAGGGGTCAATGAGCAGTTCTTC. Amino acids: CAISEGARGVNEQFF.

This clonotype appeared a few times. DNA of the CDR3: TGTGCCAGCAGTCCACTAGCGGGAGAAGTTAATGAGCAGTTCTTC. This gives the protein CASSPLAGEVNEQFF. The chain employs TRBV27 and TRBJ2-1; 11 bases agree with TRBD2. The CDR3 length is 15 residues. Trimming at V came to 5 bases and at J to 7 bases, leaving 7 bases not matched to a gene. Germline CDR1 MNHEY, CDR2 SMNVEV (reference sequence).

This clonotype appeared many times. The chain couples TRBV5-1 to TRBJ1-4, with TRBD1 matching over 7 bases. Germline assignment: CDR1 SGHRS and CDR2 YFSETQ. The CDR3 is 16 residues long. V shed 0 bases and J 6 bases; nucleotides not matched to a gene: 8. The CDR3 region is CASSLDRGGPDEKLFF. DNA of the CDR3: TGCGCCAGCAGCTTGGACCGAGGGGGCCCGGATGAAAAACTGTTTTTT.

This clonotype was found a few times. The V and J genes are TRBV4-1 and TRBJ1-4; no clear D. Trimming took off 7 bases at V and 5 bases at J, with 5 bases between the two ends. This CDR3 contains 11 residues. CDR1 is MGHRA, CDR2 YSYEKL, per germline. The CDR3 is CASTENEKLFF. The CDR3 bases are TGCGCCAGCACCGAGAATGAAAAACTGTTTTTT.

This clonotype was detected a few times. CDR3 bases: TGCGCCAGCAGCTTGGTGGCAGGGGAAAAAGCTAACTATGGCTACACCTTC. This sequence encodes CASSLVAGEKANYGYTF. This rearrangement joins TRBV5-1 to TRBJ1-2; a possible D gene is TRBD1 (6 bases). The germline V gene has CDR1 SGHRS and CDR2 YFSETQ. Trimming removed 0 bases from V and 0 bases from J, with 15 bases in between. The CDR3 is 17 residues long.